A selection of T cell receptor beta chains follows, all from one sample in a study of T cells in localized non-small cell lung cancer. The repertoire was sequenced with immunoSEQ multiplex PCR; TCRdb's copy has only in-frame clones and lacks some. The table has about 70,000 clones, about 86% seen once. The source was peripheral blood, collected before any cancer treatment. These receptors were taken from a male donor at least 60 years old with stage III squamous cell lung carcinoma. Both conserved end residues are part of each CDR3. Each record gives: D gene, V gene, clone size, J gene, CDR3 protein, CDR3 DNA. The D gene is left open where the match is weak. Where a row states a size, it is once, few, many or the class of an expanded clone; other rows omit it.

d_call: TRBD1
v_call: TRBV28
clone_size: .
j_call: TRBJ1-3
cdr3_aa: CASGTGASGNTIYF
cdr3_nt: TGTGCCAGTGGTACAGGGGCTTCTGGAAACACCATATATTTT

d_call: .
v_call: TRBV7-9
clone_size: once
j_call: TRBJ1-1
cdr3_aa: CASGPGNLNTEAFF
cdr3_nt: TGTGCCTCGGGGCCAGGGAATTTGAACACTGAAGCTTTCTTT

d_call: .
v_call: TRBV7-2
clone_size: .
j_call: TRBJ2-5
cdr3_aa: CASSGGAETQYF
cdr3_nt: TGTGCCAGCAGCGGGGGCGCAGAGACCCAGTACTTC

d_call: .
v_call: TRBV28
clone_size: .
j_call: TRBJ1-1
cdr3_aa: CASSLFPLTANTEAFF
cdr3_nt: TGTGCCAGCAGTTTATTCCCTCTGACCGCGAACACTGAAGCTTTCTTT

d_call: TRBD1
v_call: TRBV29-1
clone_size: .
j_call: TRBJ1-2
cdr3_aa: CSVGTGGDYGYTF
cdr3_nt: TGCAGCGTTGGGACAGGGGGCGACTATGGCTACACCTTC

d_call: .
v_call: TRBV6-6
clone_size: .
j_call: TRBJ1-1
cdr3_aa: CASSYPGLGGGEAFF
cdr3_nt: TGTGCCAGCAGTTACCCGGGACTCGGGGGAGGTGAAGCTTTCTTT

d_call: TRBD1
v_call: TRBV7-2
clone_size: .
j_call: TRBJ2-2
cdr3_aa: CASSRKQGATGELFF
cdr3_nt: TGTGCCAGCAGCCGAAAACAGGGGGCCACCGGGGAGCTGTTTTTT

d_call: .
v_call: TRBV5-5
clone_size: .
j_call: TRBJ1-1
cdr3_aa: CASSWEPGGKNTEAFF
cdr3_nt: TGTGCCAGCAGCTGGGAACCCGGGGGTAAAAACACTGAAGCTTTCTTT

d_call: TRBD1
v_call: TRBV18
clone_size: .
j_call: TRBJ1-3
cdr3_aa: CASSLNRQGNSGNTIYF
cdr3_nt: TGTGCCAGCTCACTTAACCGACAGGGGAATTCTGGAAACACCATATATTTT

d_call: .
v_call: TRBV21-1
clone_size: .
j_call: TRBJ2-4
cdr3_aa: CASTKNRDRLYGIQYF
cdr3_nt: TGTGCCAGCACCAAAAACCGGGACAGGTTGTACGGCATTCAGTACTTC

d_call: TRBD1
v_call: TRBV19
clone_size: .
j_call: TRBJ1-5
cdr3_aa: CATGVPDQPQHF
cdr3_nt: TGTGCTACAGGGGTTCCGGATCAGCCCCAGCATTTT

d_call: .
v_call: TRBV9
clone_size: .
j_call: TRBJ2-7
cdr3_aa: CASSVGGGDAYEQYF
cdr3_nt: TGTGCCAGCAGCGTAGGTGGGGGCGACGCCTACGAGCAGTACTTC

d_call: .
v_call: TRBV5-1
clone_size: .
j_call: TRBJ1-1
cdr3_aa: CASSEEVRNTEAFF
cdr3_nt: TGCGCCAGCAGCGAGGAAGTTAGGAACACTGAAGCTTTCTTT

d_call: TRBD2
v_call: TRBV13
clone_size: .
j_call: TRBJ2-1
cdr3_aa: CASSLERGGDYNEQFF
cdr3_nt: TGTGCCAGCAGCTTAGAGCGGGGGGGAGACTACAATGAGCAGTTCTTC

d_call: .
v_call: TRBV5-4
clone_size: .
j_call: TRBJ2-5
cdr3_aa: CASSLVGNSLETQYF
cdr3_nt: TGTGCCAGCAGCTTGGTGGGGAATTCACTAGAGACCCAGTACTTC

d_call: .
v_call: TRBV18
clone_size: .
j_call: TRBJ1-4
cdr3_aa: CASSPGTGEEKLFF
cdr3_nt: TGTGCCAGCTCCCCCGGGACCGGTGAAGAAAAACTGTTTTTT

d_call: .
v_call: TRBV5-5
clone_size: .
j_call: TRBJ2-3
cdr3_aa: CASSTDSTSTDTQYF
cdr3_nt: TGTGCCAGCAGCACCGACAGCACTAGCACAGATACGCAGTATTTT

d_call: .
v_call: TRBV6-5
clone_size: once
j_call: TRBJ1-3
cdr3_aa: CASSVGRDAGNTIYF
cdr3_nt: TGTGCCAGCAGTGTGGGACGAGATGCCGGAAACACCATATATTTT

d_call: TRBD1
v_call: TRBV27
clone_size: .
j_call: TRBJ1-6
cdr3_aa: CASSSSRTGLNSPLHF
cdr3_nt: TGTGCCAGCAGTTCTAGCCGGACAGGGTTAAATTCACCCCTCCACTTT

d_call: .
v_call: TRBV2
clone_size: .
j_call: TRBJ1-2
cdr3_aa: CASSQGPPNYGYTF
cdr3_nt: TGTGCCAGCAGCCAGGGACCCCCCAACTATGGCTACACCTTC

d_call: .
v_call: TRBV5-1
clone_size: .
j_call: TRBJ2-5
cdr3_aa: CASSEGGETQYF
cdr3_nt: TGCGCCAGCAGCGAAGGGGGAGAGACCCAGTACTTC

d_call: .
v_call: TRBV2
clone_size: .
j_call: TRBJ1-5
cdr3_aa: CASSGQSYNQPQHF
cdr3_nt: TGTGCCAGCAGTGGACAGTCTTACAATCAGCCCCAGCATTTT

d_call: TRBD1
v_call: TRBV5-4
clone_size: once
j_call: TRBJ1-2
cdr3_aa: CASSLAGGYTGYTF
cdr3_nt: TGTGCCAGCAGCTTGGCAGGGGGTTATACTGGCTACACCTTC

d_call: .
v_call: TRBV4-2
clone_size: few
j_call: TRBJ1-2
cdr3_aa: CASRPQGTGGYTF
cdr3_nt: TGTGCCAGCAGGCCACAGGGTACAGGAGGCTACACCTTC

d_call: TRBD1
v_call: TRBV7-2
clone_size: .
j_call: TRBJ2-7
cdr3_aa: CASSLIQGANEQYF
cdr3_nt: TGTGCCAGCAGCTTAATCCAGGGGGCCAACGAGCAGTACTTC

d_call: .
v_call: TRBV4-1
clone_size: .
j_call: TRBJ2-5
cdr3_aa: CASSLPQETQYF
cdr3_nt: TGCGCCAGCAGCCTACCCCAAGAGACCCAGTACTTC

d_call: TRBD2
v_call: TRBV7-2
clone_size: .
j_call: TRBJ2-1
cdr3_aa: CASSHTSGGADEQFF
cdr3_nt: TGTGCCAGCAGCCACACTAGCGGGGGGGCTGATGAGCAGTTCTTC

d_call: .
v_call: TRBV7-7
clone_size: .
j_call: TRBJ2-7
cdr3_aa: CASSLRTDQEQYF
cdr3_nt: TGTGCCAGCAGCCTGCGGACAGATCAGGAGCAGTACTTC

d_call: .
v_call: TRBV5-3
clone_size: .
j_call: TRBJ2-7
cdr3_aa: CARSPQPSPPSGEQYF
cdr3_nt: TGTGCCAGAAGCCCACAACCCAGTCCCCCATCGGGGGAGCAGTACTTC

d_call: TRBD1
v_call: TRBV9
clone_size: few
j_call: TRBJ1-6
cdr3_aa: CASSVQGDNSPLHF
cdr3_nt: TGTGCCAGCAGCGTACAGGGGGACAATTCACCCCTCCACTTT

d_call: .
v_call: TRBV7-2
clone_size: .
j_call: TRBJ1-3
cdr3_aa: CASSLGGSGNTIYF
cdr3_nt: TGTGCCAGCAGCTTAGGGGGCTCTGGAAACACCATATATTTT

d_call: TRBD2
v_call: TRBV6-5
clone_size: .
j_call: TRBJ2-1
cdr3_aa: CASSPAGSKYNEQFF
cdr3_nt: TGTGCCAGCAGTCCAGCGGGGTCCAAGTACAATGAGCAGTTCTTC

d_call: .
v_call: TRBV11-3
clone_size: .
j_call: TRBJ2-2
cdr3_aa: CASSPRTQTNTGELFF
cdr3_nt: TGTGCCAGCAGCCCCCGGACACAGACGAACACCGGGGAGCTGTTTTTT

d_call: .
v_call: TRBV7-2
clone_size: .
j_call: TRBJ1-3
cdr3_aa: CASSPVRGQSGNTIYF
cdr3_nt: TGTGCCAGCAGCCCCGTTAGAGGGCAGTCTGGAAACACCATATATTTT

d_call: .
v_call: TRBV4-1
clone_size: once
j_call: TRBJ1-2
cdr3_aa: CASSPRSQRRTAANYGYTF
cdr3_nt: TGCGCCAGCAGCCCCAGAAGCCAAAGACGGACAGCAGCTAACTATGGCTACACCTTC

d_call: TRBD1
v_call: TRBV19
clone_size: .
j_call: TRBJ2-5
cdr3_aa: CASSTGTGGGETQYF
cdr3_nt: TGTGCCAGTAGTACCGGGACAGGGGGAGGAGAGACCCAGTACTTC

d_call: .
v_call: TRBV9
clone_size: .
j_call: TRBJ2-5
cdr3_aa: CASSVGDREWETQYF
cdr3_nt: TGTGCCAGCAGCGTAGGCGACCGCGAGTGGGAGACCCAGTACTTC

d_call: TRBD1
v_call: TRBV18
clone_size: .
j_call: TRBJ2-7
cdr3_aa: CASSPSGTGIYEQYF
cdr3_nt: TGTGCCAGCTCACCGTCCGGGACAGGGATCTACGAGCAGTACTTC

d_call: .
v_call: TRBV15
clone_size: .
j_call: TRBJ2-5
cdr3_aa: CATSRRGEETQYF
cdr3_nt: TGTGCCACCAGCAGGAGGGGGGAAGAGACCCAGTACTTC

d_call: .
v_call: TRBV6-6
clone_size: .
j_call: TRBJ1-1
cdr3_aa: CASRRPSTTEAFF
cdr3_nt: TGTGCCAGCAGGCGGCCCTCAACCACTGAAGCTTTCTTT

d_call: TRBD1
v_call: TRBV4-3
clone_size: .
j_call: TRBJ1-4
cdr3_aa: CASSQASGTGNEKLFF
cdr3_nt: TGCGCCAGCAGCCAGGCCTCCGGGACAGGGAATGAAAAACTGTTTTTT

d_call: .
v_call: TRBV6-5
clone_size: .
j_call: TRBJ1-1
cdr3_aa: CASNREGVENTEAFF
cdr3_nt: TGTGCCAGCAATAGGGAGGGGGTCGAGAACACTGAAGCTTTCTTT

d_call: TRBD2
v_call: TRBV7-2
clone_size: .
j_call: TRBJ2-5
cdr3_aa: CASSLRAGAGEETQYF
cdr3_nt: TGTGCCAGCAGCCTCCGAGCGGGGGCGGGAGAAGAGACCCAGTACTTC

d_call: .
v_call: TRBV9
clone_size: .
j_call: TRBJ2-1
cdr3_aa: CASSPRSGFEQFF
cdr3_nt: TGTGCCAGCAGCCCCCGAAGCGGTTTTGAGCAGTTCTTC

d_call: .
v_call: TRBV6-5
clone_size: few
j_call: TRBJ2-4
cdr3_aa: CASRTEAKNIQYF
cdr3_nt: TGTGCCAGCAGGACAGAAGCCAAAAACATTCAGTACTTC

d_call: .
v_call: TRBV2
clone_size: .
j_call: TRBJ2-5
cdr3_aa: CASSTGPRETQYF
cdr3_nt: TGTGCCAGCTCGACGGGGCCACGGGAGACCCAGTACTTC

d_call: .
v_call: TRBV7-9
clone_size: .
j_call: TRBJ1-2
cdr3_aa: CASSLDDIPSGYTF
cdr3_nt: TGTGCCAGCAGCTTAGATGACATCCCGAGTGGCTACACCTTC

d_call: .
v_call: TRBV19
clone_size: .
j_call: TRBJ1-3
cdr3_aa: CASSIDSENTIYF
cdr3_nt: TGTGCCAGTAGTATAGATTCCGAGAACACCATATATTTT

d_call: .
v_call: TRBV5-1
clone_size: .
j_call: TRBJ1-1
cdr3_aa: CASSLKREVGTEAFF
cdr3_nt: TGCGCCAGCAGCTTGAAGCGAGAGGTGGGCACTGAAGCTTTCTTT

d_call: TRBD1
v_call: TRBV7-9
clone_size: .
j_call: TRBJ2-5
cdr3_aa: CASSLTGALQETQYF
cdr3_nt: TGTGCCAGCAGCCTTACAGGGGCCTTACAAGAGACCCAGTACTTC

d_call: .
v_call: TRBV15
clone_size: .
j_call: TRBJ2-4
cdr3_aa: CATSRDRGYIQYF
cdr3_nt: TGTGCCACCAGCAGAGATCGAGGATACATTCAGTACTTC

d_call: .
v_call: TRBV4-2
clone_size: .
j_call: TRBJ2-5
cdr3_aa: CASSQGLGREETQYF
cdr3_nt: TGTGCCAGCAGCCAAGGCCTCGGACGGGAAGAGACCCAGTACTTC

d_call: .
v_call: TRBV19
clone_size: once
j_call: TRBJ1-1
cdr3_aa: CASSRRAKGTEAFF
cdr3_nt: TGTGCCAGTAGTCGACGGGCCAAGGGGACTGAAGCTTTCTTT

d_call: .
v_call: TRBV19
clone_size: .
j_call: TRBJ2-3
cdr3_aa: CASSIGGRVADTQYF
cdr3_nt: TGTGCCAGTAGTATAGGGGGCAGGGTAGCAGATACGCAGTATTTT

d_call: .
v_call: TRBV4-1
clone_size: .
j_call: TRBJ1-1
cdr3_aa: CASSQDGGGGMKAEAFF
cdr3_nt: TGCGCCAGCAGCCAAGATGGGGGAGGGGGGATGAAGGCTGAAGCTTTCTTT

d_call: .
v_call: TRBV2
clone_size: once
j_call: TRBJ2-1
cdr3_aa: CASSEEQDNEQFF
cdr3_nt: TGTGCCAGCAGTGAGGAGCAGGACAATGAGCAGTTCTTC

d_call: .
v_call: TRBV5-1
clone_size: .
j_call: TRBJ2-2
cdr3_aa: CASSLLGITNTGELFF
cdr3_nt: TGCGCCAGCAGCTTGCTGGGGATAACGAACACCGGGGAGCTGTTTTTT

d_call: TRBD1
v_call: TRBV6-1
clone_size: .
j_call: TRBJ1-3
cdr3_aa: CASSVETTGGSGNTIYF
cdr3_nt: TGTGCCAGCAGTGTAGAGACTACAGGGGGCTCTGGAAACACCATATATTTT